This T cell receptor (beta chain) was identified in a study of regulatory T cells in long-lasting Graves disease. Whole-study findings and limits: Persistent disease exhibited a predilection for TRBV28, TRBJ1-2 and TRBJ2-5.

Remarks on this clonotype: What it binds is unknown.

V lost 2 bases, J lost 2 bases, and 8 bases stayed unmatched. CDR3 size: 16 residues. From germline, CDR1 is SGDLS and CDR2 YYNGEE. Arm-PCR with iRepertoire HTBI primers amplified the CDR3 regions for these TCR beta libraries. Authors' processing steps: Gene usage covered some 66 TRBV and around 15 TRBJ segments. MiXCR, run by TCRdb on the multiplex PCR reads, gives a single entry per CDR3 protein. In this record, the V and J calls reflect TCRdb's handling and not the investigators' own analysis. The repertoire holds 550,000 to 650,000 distinct CDR3 sequences, with roughly 16% as singletons. This sample's time point: newly diagnosed GD, antithyroid drugs for less than 3 months. PBMC RNA served as the TCR library source. These same data were also listed under a study on T cells in Graves' hyperthyroidism and ophthalmopathy. From that study: Diagnoses were established using clinical symptoms, serum thyroxine and TRAb, thyroid ultrasound and orbital computed tomography. The primer set for the first-round RT-PCR of the TCR CDR3 was HTBI.

This TCR came from a man aged 18-30 years with Graves disease. The chain combines TRBV9 with TRBJ2-3; 7 bases are shared with TRBD2. The sample was peripheral blood mononuclear cells (PBMCs), taken at new diagnosis, from a patient treated with antithyroid drugs. The CDR3 nucleotides are TGTGCCAGCAGCGTGGGGCCCGGGACTAACACAGATACGCAGTATTTT. This codes for CASSVGPGTNTDTQYF.